This T cell receptor (beta chain) is drawn from a study of blood T cell repertoires in COVID-19. This clone has a single count. One base away lies a much larger clone, so this may be a sequencing read error. The table came from immunoSEQ multiplex PCR; TCRdb's copy has only in-frame clones and leaves some out. The sample lists approximately 96,000 clones, 81% occurring once. The CDR3 covers 15 residues. The V gene lost 0 bases and the J gene lost 1 base, with 7 bases spanning the gap. The germline V gene encodes CDR1 LGHDT and CDR2 YNNKEL (reference sequence). The rearrangement uses TRBV3-1 (or the pseudogene TRBV3-2) and TRBJ1-5; D gene ambiguous. The clonotype was recovered from a woman at least 80 years old with acute or convalescent COVID-19. The sequencing input was peripheral blood. The CDR3 DNA reads TGTGCCAGCAGCCAAGATCCCGGGAGCAATCAGCCCCAGCATTTT. This codes for CASSQDPGSNQPQHF.